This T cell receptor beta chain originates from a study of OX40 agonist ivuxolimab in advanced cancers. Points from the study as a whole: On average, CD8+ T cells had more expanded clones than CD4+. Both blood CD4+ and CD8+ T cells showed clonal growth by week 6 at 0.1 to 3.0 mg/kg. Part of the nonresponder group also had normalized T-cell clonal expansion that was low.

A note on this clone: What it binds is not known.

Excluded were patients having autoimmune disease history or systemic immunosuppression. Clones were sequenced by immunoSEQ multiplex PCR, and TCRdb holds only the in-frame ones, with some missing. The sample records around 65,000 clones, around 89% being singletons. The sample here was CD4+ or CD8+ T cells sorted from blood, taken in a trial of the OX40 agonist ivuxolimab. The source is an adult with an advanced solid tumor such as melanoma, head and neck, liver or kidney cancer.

Here the CDR3 DNA reads TGTGCCAGCAGCCCCGGGACGTCTAAGGCCCGGGAGCAGTACTTC. This gives the protein CASSPGTSKAREQYF. The rearrangement uses TRBV7-3 and TRBJ2-7; either TRBD1 or TRBD2 may supply D (5 bases each). The length of the CDR3 is 15 residues. V lost 5 bases, J lost 7 bases, and 21 bases lay in between. CDR1 is SGHTA and CDR2 is FQGTGA in the germline V gene.